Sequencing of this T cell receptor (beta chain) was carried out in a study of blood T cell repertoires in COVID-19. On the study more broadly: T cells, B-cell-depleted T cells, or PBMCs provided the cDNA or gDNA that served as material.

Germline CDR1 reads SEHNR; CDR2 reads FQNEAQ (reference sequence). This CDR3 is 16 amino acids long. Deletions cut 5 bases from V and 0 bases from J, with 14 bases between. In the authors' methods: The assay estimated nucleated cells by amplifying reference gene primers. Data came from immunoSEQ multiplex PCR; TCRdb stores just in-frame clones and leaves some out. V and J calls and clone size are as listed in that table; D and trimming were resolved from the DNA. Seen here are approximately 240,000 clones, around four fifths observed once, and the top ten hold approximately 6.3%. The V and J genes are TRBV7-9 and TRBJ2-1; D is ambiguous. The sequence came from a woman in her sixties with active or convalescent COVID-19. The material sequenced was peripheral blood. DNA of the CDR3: TGTGCCAGCAGCGAGACACCTCAGAGCTCCTACAATGAGCAGTTCTTC. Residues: CASSETPQSSYNEQFF.